Listed below are T cell receptor beta chains from one sample, sequenced in a study of blood T cell repertoires in COVID-19. Profiled with immunoSEQ multiplex PCR; TCRdb holds only in-frame clones, not every one. The sample lists roughly 45,000 clones, roughly 84% occurring once. The sample was peripheral blood. The receptor source for this set is a man in his fifties or sixties with active COVID-19. CDR3s include the opening cysteine and the closing phenylalanine or tryptophan. D genes are given only for firm matches. Clone size is shown for a subset of rows, as once, few, many or a class of expanded clone.

clone size,V gene,J gene,D gene,CDR3 DNA,CDR3 protein
-,TRBV7-8,TRBJ2-2,TRBD1,TGTGCCAGCAGCCCAGACAGGGGGCGTCGCACCGGGGAGCTGTTTTTT,CASSPDRGRRTGELFF
-,TRBV7-8,TRBJ1-1,-,TGTGCCAGCAGCTCTTGGGGAGGGAACACTGAAGCTTTCTTT,CASSSWGGNTEAFF
-,TRBV7-8,TRBJ1-6,-,TGTGCCAGCAGCTTCCGGGTTATCAGCTCCTATAATTCACCCCTCCACTTT,CASSFRVISSYNSPLHF
few,TRBV4-3,TRBJ2-7,TRBD2,TGCGCCAGCAGCCCCGATAGCGGGGGGGTTTACGAGCAGTACTTC,CASSPDSGGVYEQYF
-,TRBV3-1/TRBV3-2,TRBJ1-1,-,TGTGCCAGCAGTGACGGGACACCTACCTTGAACACTGAAGCTTTCTTT,CASSDGTPTLNTEAFF
-,TRBV7-2,TRBJ1-5,-,TGTGCCAGCAGCTTAGGTCCAAATCAGCCCCAGCATTTT,CASSLGPNQPQHF
-,TRBV3-1/TRBV3-2,TRBJ2-7,-,TGTGCCAGCAGCCCGCGGGGCTACGAGCAGTACTTC,CASSPRGYEQYF
-,TRBV12-5,TRBJ1-5,-,TGTGCTAGTGGTTTGGTACTCTTGGCAGGGGCGGGCAATCAGCCCCAGCATTTT,CASGLVLLAGAGNQPQHF
-,TRBV9,TRBJ2-7,TRBD1,TGTGCCAGCAGCGTAGCGGACAGGGGTTATTACGAGCAGTACTTC,CASSVADRGYYEQYF
-,TRBV10-3,TRBJ2-5,TRBD1,TGTGCCATCAGAATGACAGGGGGCTTAGAGACCCAGTACTTC,CAIRMTGGLETQYF
-,TRBV3-1/TRBV3-2,TRBJ2-5,TRBD2,TGTGCCAGCAGCCCAGCGGGGGGGACTGAGACCCAGTACTTC,CASSPAGGTETQYF
few,TRBV7-9,TRBJ1-2,-,TGTGCCAGCTCGTTGGTAGGGGTTAACTATGGCTACACCTTC,CASSLVGVNYGYTF
-,TRBV18,TRBJ1-2,-,TGTGCCAGCTCTGATCCTGCGAGCTATGGCTACACCTTC,CASSDPASYGYTF
-,TRBV6-5,TRBJ1-1,-,TGTGCCAGCAGTTGGCGGGGAATGAACACTGAAGCTTTCTTT,CASSWRGMNTEAFF
once,TRBV19,TRBJ2-3,-,TGTGCCAGTAGTCAGAGTGAGGCAGATACGCAGTATTTT,CASSQSEADTQYF
-,TRBV4-2,TRBJ1-4,TRBD1,TGTGCCAGCAGCCTCGGGACAGATGAAAAACTGTTTTTT,CASSLGTDEKLFF
-,TRBV10-1,TRBJ1-1,-,TGCGCCAGCAGTGAGTCGTTGCGGAACACTGAAGCTTTCTTT,CASSESLRNTEAFF
-,TRBV5-4,TRBJ1-1,-,TGTGCCAGCAGCGGGGGGGGAAACACTGAAGCTTTCTTT,CASSGGGNTEAFF
-,TRBV19,TRBJ1-5,TRBD1,TGTGCCAGTGCCGGGACAGGGGGCAATCAGCCCCAGCATTTT,CASAGTGGNQPQHF
-,TRBV6-6,TRBJ2-7,TRBD1,TGTGCCAGCAGTACCCCACAGGGGGCGAACGAGCAGTACTTC,CASSTPQGANEQYF
-,TRBV7-9,TRBJ1-2,-,TGTGCCAGCAGCTTACGCCAGGGAGGCTACACCTTC,CASSLRQGGYTF
-,TRBV6-5,TRBJ1-6,TRBD1,TGTGCCAGCAGCCCCGGGACAGGGAATTCACCCCTCCACTTT,CASSPGTGNSPLHF
-,TRBV12-3/TRBV12-4,TRBJ2-5,-,TGTGCCAGCAGTTTAGGCGAAGAGACCCAGTACTTC,CASSLGEETQYF
-,TRBV27,TRBJ1-1,TRBD1,TGTGCCAGCAGTTTAGGACAGGGACGTCGGGCTTTCTTT,CASSLGQGRRAFF